This T cell receptor (beta chain) was captured by sequencing in a study of T cells in Graves' hyperthyroidism and ophthalmopathy. Turning to the study itself: It was at initial diagnosis, before any treatment, that peripheral blood was collected.

Patients between 18 and 65 years old had hyperthyroidism, newly diagnosed and lasting under 2 months. This clonotype showed up many times. Its target is unknown. Study findings and constraints: Also found in blood were most expanded thyroid clonotypes above 0.001.

The CDR3 length is 10 residues. From germline, CDR1 is MDHEN and CDR2 SYDVKM. The V and J ends lost 10 bases and 7 bases respectively, with 8 bases between them. Amplification of TCR beta CDR3 regions used RNA as the template. Primed by the HTBI set, a first-round RT-PCR was run on the TCR CDR3. Each CDR3 protein gets one entry after TCRdb re-called the multiplex PCR reads with MiXCR. Seen here are approximately 600,000 distinct CDR3 sequences, under 20% observed once, and the top ten hold over 3.5%. This chain links TRBV28 with TRBJ1-5; unclear D gene. The sample taken for sequencing was blood. The clonotype originates from a woman in her twenties or thirties with Graves' hyperthyroidism. The CDR3 region is CATHWQPQHF. CDR3 coding DNA: TGTGCCACCCATTGGCAGCCCCAGCATTTT.